Shown below are 18 T cell receptor beta chains from a single sample sequenced in a study of T cells in Graves' hyperthyroidism and ophthalmopathy. The investigators amplified TCR beta CDR3 regions from RNA transcripts. A set of HTBI primers served as the primers for a first-round RT-PCR of the TCR CDR3. In TCRdb, the multiplex PCR reads were re-called with MiXCR into one record per CDR3 protein. The sample gives around 400,000 distinct CDR3 sequences, more than 15% of which show up once; around a quarter is in the top ten. What was sequenced was blood. All receptors derive from a young woman with Graves' hyperthyroidism that later progressed to Graves' ophthalmopathy.

This clonotype has at least ten counts. The chain combines TRBV30 with TRBJ1-1, with D uncertain. Trimming removed 4 bases from V and 4 bases from J, with 16 bases in between. Germline V gives CDR1 GTSNPN, CDR2 SVGIG (reference sequence). There are 14 residues in the CDR3. DNA for the CDR3: TGTGCCTGGACCAGCCCCGGCAGGCGCACTGAAGCTTTCTTT. This translates into CAWTSPGRRTEAFF.

This clonotype showed up just a few times. This chain links TRBV19 with TRBJ2-6; unclear D gene. Germline loops: CDR1 LNHDA, CDR2 SQIVND (reference sequence). CDR3 length: 16 residues. Trimming removed 7 bases at V and 0 bases at J, with 13 bases between. The CDR3 nucleotides read TGTGCCAGTACCTCCTTATCCGGCTCTGGGGCCAACGTCCTGACTTTC. This encodes CASTSLSGSGANVLTF.

With respect to this clonotype: Since a much larger clone is just one base distant, this may be a read error. J is TRBJ2-7 and V is TRBV29-1; 8 bases line up with TRBD1. Germline loops: CDR1 SQVTM, CDR2 ANQGSEA. This CDR3 region has 14 residues. CDR3 coding DNA: TGTTCCGCAGGGGGCACAGGGAACTCCTACGAGCGGTACTTC. Translated: CSAGGTGNSYERYF.

V is TRBV6-1 and J is TRBJ2-6; D is possibly TRBD1 (5 bases). Between the trimmed V and J ends, which lost 5 bases and 0 bases, there was a span of 20 bases. The germline CDR1 and CDR2 sequences are MNHNS and SASEGT. This CDR3 spans 19 amino acids. The CDR3 sequence is CASSPPPWGSYSGANVLTF. CDR3 DNA sequence: TGTGCCAGCAGTCCCCCTCCCTGGGGCAGTTACTCTGGGGCCAACGTCCTGACTTTC.

This clonotype has at least ten counts. The V call is TRBV14, the J call TRBJ2-2, with 9 bases identical to TRBD1. This CDR3 region has 15 residues. Trimming at V came to 6 bases and at J to 6 bases, leaving 8 bases not matched to a gene. The germline V gene has CDR1 SGHDN and CDR2 FVKESK. The CDR3 nucleotides are TGTGCCAGCAGTCCGGGACAGGGTACGGCCGGGGAGCTGTTTTTT. Translated, it gives CASSPGQGTAGELFF.

The chain recombines TRBV5-6 with TRBJ1-5; D may be TRBD1 (6 bases). Germline V gene data show CDR1 as SGHDT and CDR2 as YYEEEE. Between the trimmed V and J ends, which lost 1 base and 6 bases, there was a span of 14 bases. This CDR3 has 15 amino acids. As DNA, the CDR3 is TGTGCCAGCAGCTTGAGTTCTGGGGGCTCTCAGCCCCAGCATTTT. Translated, it gives CASSLSSGGSQPQHF.

There are many counts of this clonotype. The chain combines TRBV2 with TRBJ1-5; 7 positions agree with TRBD1. CDR3 length: 15 residues. Germline trimming cut 6 bases from V and 0 bases from J; bases unmatched to any gene: 5. CDR1 and CDR2 from the germline V gene are SNHLY and FYNNEI. The CDR3 DNA is TGTGCCAGCAGGGGGGGACAGAATAGCAATCAGCCCCAGCATTTT. It encodes CASRGGQNSNQPQHF.

This clonotype has a count of ten or more. The chain employs TRBV7-8 and TRBJ2-1, with TRBD1 matching 9 bases. J gave up 0 bases and V 3 bases, and 6 bases lay outside the gene matches. This CDR3 is built from 17 residues. The V gene's germline CDR1 is SGHVS and CDR2 FQNEAQ. The CDR3 DNA sequence: TGTGCCAGCAGCTTGGGAGGGACAGGGAGCTCCTACAATGAGCAGTTCTTC. Its translation is CASSLGGTGSSYNEQFF.

This clonotype occurred many times. This chain connects TRBV13 to TRBJ2-1; 12 bases match TRBD2. J gave up 6 bases and V 1 base, and 4 bases lay outside the gene matches. CDR3 length equals 16 residues. Germline loops: CDR1 PRHDT, CDR2 FYEKMQ (reference sequence). The CDR3 nucleotides are TGTGCCAGCAGCTTAGTCCTAGCGGGAGGGTTCAATGAGCAGTTCTTC. Translated: CASSLVLAGGFNEQFF.

This clonotype was detected many times. The chain employs TRBV5-1 and TRBJ1-2; D not resolved. The ends were cut back, 0 bases at V and 6 bases at J, with 9 bases in the middle. Per germline, CDR1 SGHRS and CDR2 YFSETQ. The CDR3 consists of 13 residues. DNA for the CDR3: TGCGCCAGCAGCTTGGGGCAGGATCATGGCTACACCTTC. Its translation is CASSLGQDHGYTF.

Ten or more counts support this clonotype. The CDR3 nucleotides are TGTGCCAGCAGTACGACATCCCAGGAGCAGTACTTC. Translated, it gives CASSTTSQEQYF. This chain connects TRBV12-3 or TRBV12-4 to TRBJ2-7; no clear D gene. Trimming removed 5 bases from V and 7 bases from J, with 12 bases in between. CDR3 size: 12 residues.

In its sample, this clonotype was seen many times. J is TRBJ2-3 and V is TRBV12-3 or TRBV12-4; D not certain. CDR3 size: 13 residues. V lost 5 bases and J lost 4, with 10 bases in between. CDR3 DNA sequence: TGTGCCAGCAGTCAAGGGTCATCAGATACGCAGTATTTT. Translating gives CASSQGSSDTQYF.

The table lists this clonotype with many counts. The J gene is TRBJ2-7, the V gene TRBV6-2 or TRBV6-3; D is perhaps TRBD2 (6 bases). Trimming removed 6 bases from V and 3 bases from J, with 12 bases in between. CDR1 and CDR2 from the germline V gene are MNHEY and SVGEGT. CDR3 length: 13 residues. The CDR3 protein is CASSQTRIYEQYF. The CDR3 region has the DNA TGTGCCAGCAGCCAGACTAGAATCTACGAGCAGTACTTC.

This chain joins TRBV14 and TRBJ2-5, with a possible D match to TRBD1 (6 bases). Germline CDR1 is SGHDN and CDR2 is FVKESK. The V gene lost 0 bases and the J gene lost 2 bases, with 25 bases spanning the gap. CDR3 length: 20 residues. CDR3 residues: CASSQEERARGRGWQETQYF. The CDR3 DNA reads TGTGCCAGCAGCCAAGAAGAGCGAGCAAGGGGGAGAGGATGGCAAGAGACCCAGTACTTC.

The gene calls are TRBV5-4 and TRBJ2-2; D gene unclear. The CDR3 sequence is 13 residues long. V lost 0 bases and J lost 7, with 7 bases in between. Germline CDR1 is SGHNT and CDR2 is YYREEE (reference sequence). The CDR3 loop is CASSLGGVGELFF. In nucleotides, the CDR3 is TGTGCCAGCAGCTTGGGGGGTGTCGGGGAGCTGTTTTTT. The variable domain in full, completed from reference TRBV5-4 and TRBJ2-2, reads ETGVTQSPTHLIKTRGQQVTLRCSSQSGHNTVSWYQQALGQGPQFIFQYYREEENGRGNFPPRFSGLQFPNYSSELNVNALELDDSALYLCASSLGGVGELFFGEGSRLTVL.

There are a few counts of this clonotype. This chain uses TRBV27 with TRBJ2-7, with D perhaps TRBD2 (6 bases). The germline V gene has CDR1 MNHEY and CDR2 SMNVEV (reference sequence). This CDR3 has 14 amino acids. The V and J ends lost 2 bases and 2 bases respectively, with 10 bases between them. In DNA form, the CDR3 reads TGTGCCAGCAGTTTACAGGGCGGGGCCTACGAGCAGTACTTC. Its translation is CASSLQGGAYEQYF.

This clonotype occurred a few times. The chain links TRBV6-1 to TRBJ2-1; D gene unclear. CDR1 is MNHNS, CDR2 SASEGT, per germline. Trimming shortened V by 2 bases and J by 6 bases, and 8 bases separated the two germline ends. The CDR3 covers 13 residues. For the CDR3, the DNA is TGTGCCAGCAGTGAATCTAAGCCCAATGAGCAGTTCTTC. Its translation is CASSESKPNEQFF.

This clonotype was counted at least ten times. The J gene is TRBJ1-1, the V gene TRBV6-1; D unresolved. Germline V lookup: CDR1 MNHNS, CDR2 SASEGT. The CDR3 sequence is 13 residues long. Trimming took off 10 bases at V and 0 bases at J, with 12 bases between the two ends. The CDR3 nucleotides are TGTGCCACCCTAAACGACCTGAACACTGAAGCTTTCTTT. Its translation is CATLNDLNTEAFF.